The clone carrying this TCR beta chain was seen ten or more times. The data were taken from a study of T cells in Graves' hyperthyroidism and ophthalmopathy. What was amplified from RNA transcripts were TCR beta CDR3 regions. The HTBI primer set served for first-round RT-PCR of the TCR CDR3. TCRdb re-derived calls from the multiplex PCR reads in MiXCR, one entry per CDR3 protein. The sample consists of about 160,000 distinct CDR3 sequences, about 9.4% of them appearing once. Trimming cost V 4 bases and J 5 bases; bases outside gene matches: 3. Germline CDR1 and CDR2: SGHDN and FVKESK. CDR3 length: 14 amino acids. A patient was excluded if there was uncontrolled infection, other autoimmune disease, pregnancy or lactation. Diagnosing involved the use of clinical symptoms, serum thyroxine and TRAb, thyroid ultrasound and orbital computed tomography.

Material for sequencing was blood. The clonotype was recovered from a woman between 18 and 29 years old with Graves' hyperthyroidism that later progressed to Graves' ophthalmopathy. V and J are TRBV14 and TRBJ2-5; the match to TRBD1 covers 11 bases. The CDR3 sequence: CASSLGQGAETQYF. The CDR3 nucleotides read TGTGCCAGCAGCCTCGGACAGGGGGCCGAGACCCAGTACTTC.